The next 21 T cell receptor beta chains were all read from a single sample in a study of blood T cells in healthy people across ages. Alongside a J-beta primer mix, a sample-barcoded 5' primer served in a second PCR lasting about 6 to 12 cycles. TCRdb re-analysed the 5' RACE reads in MiXCR, keeping a single row per CDR3 protein. Of over 600,000 distinct CDR3 sequences detected, roughly 46% appear once; the ten largest clones hold less than 20%. Specimen: blood. The source of these receptors is an elderly man in good health.

The gene calls are TRBV7-2 and TRBJ2-1; TRBD1 might be the D (6 bases). This CDR3 has 16 residues. The V gene lost 5 bases and the J gene lost 0 bases, with 14 bases spanning the gap. CDR1 and CDR2 (germline): SGHTA, FQGNSA. CDR3 sequence (DNA): TGTGCCAGCAGCACGTACAGGGCAAGCTCCTACAATGAGCAGTTCTTC. Translating gives CASSTYRASSYNEQFF. The full variable domain, in which reference TRBV7-2 and TRBJ2-1 provide the parts outside the CDR3, is GAGVSQSPSNKVTEKGKDVELRCDPISGHTALYWYRQSLGQGLEFLIYFQGNSAPDKSGLPSDRFSAERTGGSVSTLTIQRTQQEDSAVYLCASSTYRASSYNEQFFGPGTRLTVL.

The CDR3 DNA sequence: TGCAGCGTTGGCTCGGGCAGGGGCCACTATGGCTACACCTTC. This translates into CSVGSGRGHYGYTF. The chain is built from TRBV29-1 and TRBJ1-2; the D gene is possibly TRBD1 (6 bases). V was cut by 4 bases and J by 3 bases, with 15 bases left in between. Germline loops: CDR1 SQVTM, CDR2 ANQGSEA. The CDR3 has 14 residues.

V usage is TRBV6-5 and J usage is TRBJ2-4; 8 positions agree with TRBD1. The CDR3 runs to 16 residues. V lost 6 bases and J lost 9; bases outside the gene matches: 16. Per germline, CDR1 MNHEY and CDR2 SVGAGI. For the CDR3, the DNA is TGTGCCAGCAGGCCCCCGGGACAGGCCGCTCTAGGCATTCAGTACTTC. Protein: CASRPPGQAALGIQYF.

V usage is TRBV20-1 and J usage is TRBJ2-3; D perhaps matches TRBD2 (6 bases). Germline loops: CDR1 DFQATT, CDR2 SNEGSKA (reference sequence). This CDR3 has 16 amino acids. Trimming removed 3 bases at V and 1 base at J, with 17 bases between. CDR3 residues: CSASRQLASGTDTQYF. The DNA for the CDR3 is TGCAGTGCTAGCAGACAACTAGCATCGGGCACAGATACGCAGTATTTT.

The genes are TRBV4-3 and TRBJ2-6; D is uncertain. V lost 3 bases to trimming and J lost 12 bases, with 12 bases between them. CDR3 length: 13 residues. Germline V lookup: CDR1 LGHNA, CDR2 YSLEER. Here the CDR3 DNA reads TGCGCCAGCAGCCAGCCGGGCACCCTCGTCCTGACTTTC. Its protein product is CASSQPGTLVLTF.

This chain connects TRBV4-2 to TRBJ2-3, with 11 nucleotides matching TRBD2. V was clipped by 0 bases and J by 5 bases; unmatched bases: 19. The CDR3 length is 21 residues. CDR1 and CDR2 from the germline V gene are LGHNA and YNFKEQ. CDR3 sequence (DNA): TGTGCCAGCAGCCAAGATCCCTTGGGCCCAGGACTAGCGGGCGACCAAGATACGCAGTATTTT. It yields the protein CASSQDPLGPGLAGDQDTQYF.

The chain has TRBV29-1 and TRBJ2-4; D could derive from TRBD1 or TRBD2 (5 bases each). The germline V gene encodes CDR1 SQVTM and CDR2 ANQGSEA. This CDR3 spans 11 amino acids. With 8 bases removed from V and 13 bases from J, the gap between germline ends came to 18 bases. The CDR3 DNA sequence: TGCAGCCATACAAAGGGTTGGGGGCAGTACTTC. This sequence encodes CSHTKGWGQYF.

In nucleotides, the CDR3 is TGTGCCAGCAGCCAAGAGGACAGACCCTACGAGCAGTACTTC. It codes for CASSQEDRPYEQYF. This chain uses TRBV4-2 with TRBJ2-7, with D perhaps TRBD1 (6 bases). The CDR3 runs to 14 residues. Germline CDR1 reads LGHNA; CDR2 reads YNFKEQ. Trimming removed 0 bases at V and 2 bases at J, with 8 bases between.

There are a few counts of this clonotype. The CDR3: CASSPASGRASTDTQYF. The CDR3, as DNA: TGTGCCAGCAGTCCGGCTAGCGGGAGGGCTAGCACAGATACGCAGTATTTT. The J gene is TRBJ2-3, the V gene TRBV12-3 or TRBV12-4; 12 bases line up with TRBD2. The CDR3 is 17 residues long. J was trimmed by 0 bases and V by 5 bases; bases with no gene match: 6.

The chain couples TRBV29-1 to TRBJ1-2; D is possibly TRBD1 (5 bases). Trimming shortened V by 6 bases and J by 8 bases, and 13 bases separated the two germline ends. The CDR3 covers 11 residues. Per the germline V gene, CDR1 is SQVTM and CDR2 is ANQGSEA. The CDR3 loop reads CSVDRKGGYTF. The DNA of the CDR3 is TGCAGCGTAGACCGTAAGGGGGGCTACACCTTC.

This clonotype was detected only a few times. The chain uses TRBV7-2 and TRBJ2-3; D remains unclear. The CDR3 is made up of 13 amino acids. Germline values: CDR1 SGHTA, CDR2 FQGNSA. The V end lost 6 bases, the J end lost 5 bases, and 12 bases lay between the germline ends. The CDR3, as DNA: TGTGCCAGCAGTAATGACCGACAAGATACGCAGTATTTT. The encoded protein is CASSNDRQDTQYF.

Comments on this clonotype: One junction end does not reproduce the germline sequence, and a read error may be involved. The chain uses TRBV29-1 and TRBJ2-4, with D maybe TRBD2 (6 bases). The tail of the sequence fits TRBJ2-7 better, so the J call may be wrong. The CDR3 is 13 amino acids. CDR1 SQVTM and CDR2 ANQGSEA come from the germline V gene. The CDR3 nucleotides are TGCGGCGTTGTTGGGGGGTCATCCTACGAGCAGTACTTC. Protein sequence: CGVVGGSSYEQYF.

As for this clonotype: Sequence at one end of the junction differs from germline and may be a read error. J is TRBJ2-5 and V is TRBV7-2; TRBD2 aligns across 12 bases. The J call could be wrong; TRBJ2-7 is a better fit for the DNA end. Germline CDR1 and CDR2: SGHTA and FQGNSA. The CDR3 length is 16 residues. The CDR3 region has the DNA TGTGTCAGCAGCTTAACTAGCGGGAGGTCCGGCTACGAGCAGTACTTC. Translation gives CVSSLTSGRSGYEQYF.

This chain links TRBV4-1 with TRBJ2-7, with TRBD2 matching over 13 bases. J lost 7 bases, V lost 0 bases, and 6 bases had no gene match. CDR1 is MGHRA and CDR2 is YSYEKL in the germline V gene. This CDR3 has 16 amino acids. CDR3 loop: CASSQDTGLAGREQYF. CDR3 sequence (DNA): TGCGCCAGCAGCCAAGATACGGGACTAGCGGGACGGGAGCAGTACTTC.

This sequence joins TRBV5-1 and TRBJ2-1; the match to TRBD2 covers 7 bases. Trimming removed 2 bases from V and 8 bases from J; junction bases left unmatched: 10. CDR1 SGHRS and CDR2 YFSETQ come from the germline V gene. The CDR3 covers 15 residues. DNA for the CDR3: TGCGCCAGCAGCTTAACCGGGACTATAGTCGATGAGCAGTTCTTC. It codes for CASSLTGTIVDEQFF.

This chain links TRBV23-1 with TRBJ1-4; D not resolved. TRBV23-1 is an open reading frame, and its role is uncertain. This CDR3 is 13 amino acids long. V was shortened by 0 bases and J by 6 bases, with 5 bases between the two germline ends. The CDR3 bases are TGCGCCAGCAGTCAATCGACCCATGAAAAACTGTTTTTT. Its translation: CASSQSTHEKLFF.

The chain has TRBV4-2 and TRBJ1-1; no firm D call. V was cut by 3 bases and J by 0 bases, with 8 bases left in between. This CDR3 is 14 amino acids long. Per the germline V gene, CDR1 is LGHNA and CDR2 is YNFKEQ. The CDR3 DNA sequence: TGTGCCAGCAGCCAGACCAGGATGAACACTGAAGCTTTCTTT. Its protein product is CASSQTRMNTEAFF.

The chain carries TRBV10-3 and TRBJ2-5, with TRBD2 matching 7 bases. CDR1 is ENHRY and CDR2 is SYGVKD in the germline V gene. The CDR3 loop spans 14 amino acids. V dropped 6 bases and J dropped 4; count of bases not matched to a gene: 8. This CDR3 is CAIRGGGSAETQYF. As DNA, the CDR3 is TGTGCCATCAGAGGCGGGGGATCGGCAGAGACCCAGTACTTC.

The gene calls are TRBV6-6 and TRBJ1-1, with D possibly being TRBD1 (5 bases). CDR1 is MNHNY, CDR2 SVGAGI, per germline (reference sequence). The V and J ends lost 4 bases and 7 bases respectively, with 10 bases between them. This CDR3 region has 12 residues. CDR3 nucleotide sequence: TGTGCCAGCAGTTTAGGGGCGAATGAAGCTTTCTTT. Translation gives CASSLGANEAFF.

This clonotype was observed a few times. The V call is TRBV4-3, the J call TRBJ2-3; 11 bases match TRBD2. The trim removed 0 bases at V and 1 base at J, leaving 9 bases unmatched. Germline CDR1 LGHNA, CDR2 YSLEER. This CDR3 comprises 19 residues. The DNA for the CDR3 is TGCGCCAGCAGCCAAGATGTAGCGGGAGGGCCTGGGGGCACAGATACGCAGTATTTT. Translated, it gives CASSQDVAGGPGGTDTQYF.

The table lists this clonotype with many counts. The chain joins TRBV29-1 to TRBJ2-1, with no clear D. The CDR3 loop spans 12 amino acids. The germline V and J ends were trimmed by 8 bases and 1 base, with 9 bases remaining between them. Germline CDR1 SQVTM, CDR2 ANQGSEA. In nucleotides, the CDR3 is TGCAGCCTGGGCCGGTCCTACAATGAGCAGTTCTTC. Translated, it gives CSLGRSYNEQFF.